The rows below give T cell receptor beta chains drawn from one sample of a study of CD8 T cells in Susac syndrome. TCRdb used MiXCR to reprocess the immunoSEQ multiplex PCR reads, holding one entry per CDR3 protein. Of about 300,000 distinct CDR3 sequences listed, 89% are singletons. Sequences were obtained from CD8+ T cells from PBMCs. The receptors were sampled from a human donor with multiple sclerosis. Each CDR3 is given with its conserved first and last residue. A D gene is named only where the DNA matches it firmly. Clone size is stated in some rows and not others, as once, few, many or a class when expanded.

j_call	d_call	clone_size	cdr3_length	v_call	cdr3_aa	cdr3_nt
TRBJ2-3	.	.	18	TRBV20-1	CSARSRGTGSGGTDTQYF	TGCAGTGCTAGATCCCGGGGGACCGGGAGCGGAGGCACAGATACGCAGTATTTT
TRBJ2-1	.	.	13	TRBV11-1	CASSLSEGNEQFF	TGTGCCAGCAGCTTATCTGAGGGCAATGAGCAGTTCTTC
TRBJ2-3	.	.	14	TRBV13	CASSPIDVTDTQYF	TGTGCCAGCAGCCCCATAGATGTTACAGATACGCAGTATTTT
TRBJ2-6	TRBD1	once	18	TRBV5-1	CASSLDGQGRTGANVLTF	TGCGCCAGCAGCTTAGACGGACAGGGGCGAACTGGGGCCAACGTCCTGACTTTC
TRBJ2-7	.	few	14	TRBV4-3	CASSQVPFSYEQYF	TGCGCCAGCAGCCAAGTCCCCTTTTCCTACGAGCAGTACTTC
TRBJ2-2	.	.	18	TRBV21-1	CASTHRRTGCKNTGELFF	TGTGCCAGCACCCATAGGAGGACAGGGTGCAAGAACACCGGGGAGCTGTTTTTT
TRBJ1-5	.	.	14	TRBV5-6	CASSLWQSGWAQHF	TGTGCCAGCAGCTTGTGGCAGAGCGGATGGGCCCAGCATTTT
TRBJ2-2	TRBD2	.	15	TRBV12-3/TRBV12-4	CASIPRGAGTGELFF	TGTGCCAGCATACCGCGGGGGGCAGGCACCGGGGAGCTGTTTTTT
TRBJ2-2	.	once	14	TRBV7-6	CASSLEGGTGELFF	TGTGCCAGCAGCTTAGAGGGGGGAACCGGGGAGCTGTTTTTT
TRBJ2-2	TRBD2	.	21	TRBV3-1	CASSQEEAGTSGRRNTGELFF	TGTGCCAGCAGCCAAGAAGAGGCCGGGACTAGCGGGAGGAGGAACACCGGGGAGCTGTTTTTT
TRBJ1-1	TRBD1	.	15	TRBV5-1	CASSLGDRGQTEAFF	TGCGCCAGCAGCTTAGGGGACAGGGGGCAAACTGAAGCTTTCTTT
TRBJ1-5	.	once	13	TRBV20-1	CSATGVGVQPQHF	TGCAGTGCTACAGGGGTAGGAGTTCAGCCCCAGCATTTT
TRBJ2-2	.	.	18	TRBV6-2/TRBV6-3	CASSYPEPGKANTGELFF	TGTGCCAGCAGTTACCCGGAACCAGGGAAAGCGAACACCGGGGAGCTGTTTTTT
TRBJ1-2	.	.	13	TRBV27	CASSHQGEKGYTF	TGTGCCAGCAGCCACCAGGGTGAAAAGGGCTACACCTTC
TRBJ2-1	TRBD2	.	15	TRBV7-9	CASSKVGLAGNEQFF	TGTGCCAGCAGCAAGGTGGGACTAGCGGGCAATGAGCAGTTCTTC
TRBJ2-5	.	.	14	TRBV12-3/TRBV12-4	CASSPSTEQETQYF	TGTGCCAGCAGCCCATCCACAGAACAAGAGACCCAGTACTTC
TRBJ2-1	TRBD2	once	19	TRBV14	CASSQGGLAGGWRRNEQFF	TGTGCCAGCAGCCAAGGTGGACTAGCGGGAGGGTGGCGTCGCAATGAGCAGTTCTTC
TRBJ2-1	.	.	15	TRBV10-2	CASSEMGGEKNEQFF	TGCGCCAGCAGTGAGATGGGGGGAGAGAAAAATGAGCAGTTCTTC
TRBJ2-3	TRBD1	.	18	TRBV5-4	CASSQDMSSRGSTDTQYF	TGCGCCAGCAGCCAAGATATGTCGTCCAGGGGGAGCACAGATACGCAGTATTTT
TRBJ2-3	.	once	12	TRBV6-5	CASSKGADTQYF	TGTGCCAGCAGCAAGGGGGCAGATACGCAGTATTTT